The clone carrying this TCR beta chain has a handful of counts. This specimen comes from a study of blood T cell repertoires in COVID-19. Looking at the study overall: From the United States, Italy and Spain came samples of acute and convalescent COVID-19. The analysed material was cDNA or gDNA that came from T cells, B-cell-depleted T cells, or PBMCs.

In the original processing: Amplification of reference gene primers was used by the study to estimate nucleated cell counts. Only in-frame clones appear in the TCRdb table, and some are missing; sequencing was by immunoSEQ multiplex PCR. V, J and clone size are taken as reported in that table, and D and trimming were inferred from the DNA itself. The sample yields roughly 97,000 clones, roughly four fifths seen once. The trim removed 5 bases at V and 2 bases at J, leaving 12 bases unmatched. There are 16 residues in the CDR3. Germline V CDR1 and CDR2: SGHRS, YFSETQ. This receptor was taken from a man between 60 and 75 years old with acute or convalescent COVID-19. Sequencing was performed on peripheral blood. This chain connects TRBV5-1 to TRBJ2-5, with 7 bases lining up with TRBD2. The CDR3 bases are TGCGCCAGCAGGGGGGAACCGGGACTAAGGCAAGAGACCCAGTACTTC. Its protein is CASRGEPGLRQETQYF.